This TCR beta chain was identified during a study of cytomegalovirus exposure and HLA in healthy donors. Only in-frame clones appear in the TCRdb table, and some are missing; sequencing was by immunoSEQ multiplex PCR. The profile shows about 74,000 clones, 94% of them singletons. The CDR3 totals 17 residues. V was clipped by 0 bases and J by 0 bases; unmatched bases: 5. The germline gives CDR1 LGHNA, CDR2 YNFKEQ. Sequenced sample: PBMCs. The J gene is TRBJ1-2, the V gene TRBV4-2, with TRBD1 identical over 9 bases. The source is a woman under 30 in good health and CMV-seropositive. Written as DNA, the CDR3 is TGTGCCAGCAGCCAAGATGGGGACAGGGCTTCTAACTATGGCTACACCTTC. Translation gives CASSQDGDRASNYGYTF.